A single sample is the source of the 29 T cell receptor beta chains below, sequenced in a study of blood T cells in healthy people across ages. Primers used in a second PCR of roughly 7 to 11 cycles were a sample-barcoded 5' primer and a J-beta primer mix. TCRdb ran MiXCR on the 5' RACE reads and lists one entry per CDR3 protein. The table lists about 930,000 distinct CDR3 sequences, almost 30% of them singletons. The sample also formed part of further work on T cells of mothers and their children.

The sample was blood. The receptor set was obtained from a woman in her 40s in good health.

This clonotype was observed at least ten times. The rearrangement uses TRBV10-3 and TRBJ2-7; no firm D call. Germline V lookup: CDR1 ENHRY, CDR2 SYGVKD. The CDR3 contains 9 residues. Trimming took off 7 bases at V and 5 bases at J, with 3 bases between the two ends. Written as DNA, the CDR3 is TGTGCCATCATGGACGAGCAGTACTTC. It is translated as CAIMDEQYF.

This clonotype was observed a few times. At one of its ends the junction is not consistent with the germline gene, which may arise from a read error. The V gene is TRBV10-3, the J gene TRBJ2-3, with D possibly TRBD2 on 6 matching bases. This CDR3 has 12 amino acids. Germline CDR1 and CDR2: ENHRY and SYGVKD. This CDR3 reads CAISGDFDTPYF. The CDR3 coding sequence is TGTGCCATCAGTGGGGACTTTGATACGCCGTATTTT.

The table lists this clonotype with many counts. With a much larger clone just one base away, this may be a read error. V and J are TRBV5-1 and TRBJ2-7; weak D call: TRBD1 (5 bases). Trimming removed 5 bases from V and 3 bases from J, with 15 bases in between. Germline lookup yields CDR1 SGHRS and CDR2 YFSETQ. The CDR3 extends over 14 amino acids. CDR3 coding DNA: TGCGCCAGCAGTCACCAGGGATTAAACTACGAGCAGTACTTC. This codes for CASSHQGLNYEQYF.

This clonotype was detected only a few times. This clone may be a read error of a much larger clone one base away. The chain combines TRBV28 with TRBJ1-5; D call uncertain. Germline V gives CDR1 MDHEN, CDR2 SYDVKM. This CDR3 contains 12 residues. This chain's CDR3 is CASSFTGQPQNF. CDR3 sequence (DNA): TGTGCCAGCAGTTTTACGGGCCAGCCCCAGAATTTT.

This clonotype was counted a few times. V and J are TRBV14 and TRBJ2-6; D possibly uses TRBD1 or TRBD2 (5 bases each). CDR3 length: 17 amino acids. Germline V gene lookup returns CDR1 SGHDN and CDR2 FVKESK. Between the trimmed V and J ends, which lost 3 bases and 0 bases, there was a span of 12 bases. CDR3 sequence reads: CASSHGAGSSGANVLTF. The CDR3 DNA is TGTGCCAGCAGCCATGGGGCAGGGAGCTCTGGGGCCAACGTCCTGACTTTC. The full variable domain, with the rest looked up from reference TRBV14 and TRBJ2-6, is EAGVTQFPSHSVIEKGQTVTLRCDPISGHDNLYWYRRVMGKEIKFLLHFVKESKQDESGMPNNRFLAERTGGTYSTLKVQPAELEDSGVYFCASSHGAGSSGANVLTFGAGSRLTVL.

The CDR3 DNA is TGTGCCAGCAGCTTAGACCGGAGTGGGCAGTACTTC. It codes for CASSLDRSGQYF. The gene calls are TRBV11-2 and TRBJ2-5; no firm D call. Germline CDR1 is SGHAT and CDR2 is FQNNGV. This CDR3 has 12 amino acids. V was cut by 0 bases and J by 11 bases, with 10 bases left in between.

This clonotype was seen ten or more times. This chain uses TRBV29-1 with TRBJ2-7, with a weak D call TRBD2 (6 bases). This CDR3 contains 13 residues. Germline V lookup: CDR1 SQVTM, CDR2 ANQGSEA. Trimming pared 3 bases from V and 3 bases from J, leaving 12 bases between. CDR3 protein: CSVEAGSGYEQYF. The CDR3 DNA reads as TGCAGCGTTGAGGCGGGGTCAGGCTACGAGCAGTACTTC.

This clonotype was observed a few times. The chain uses TRBV28 and TRBJ1-2, with TRBD1 matching over 11 bases. CDR3 length: 16 amino acids. V lost 3 bases, J lost 5 bases, and 8 bases stayed unmatched. CDR1 and CDR2 (germline): MDHEN, SYDVKM. The CDR3 protein is CASSLLDRGLRYGYTF. The DNA of the CDR3 is TGTGCCAGCAGTTTGCTGGACAGGGGGCTTAGATATGGCTACACCTTC.

The chain couples TRBV2 to TRBJ2-4; either TRBD1 or TRBD2 may fit D (6 bases each). Trimming cost V 5 bases and J 13 bases, with 27 bases left between them. Germline V gene data show CDR1 as SNHLY and CDR2 as FYNNEI. This CDR3 spans 16 amino acids. As DNA, the CDR3 is TGTGCCAGCAGTCCTCTTTACGGGGGCATTAACAATGAGCAGTACTTC. Translation: CASSPLYGGINNEQYF.

The CDR3 sequence: CASRFTGGYEQYF. The CDR3 DNA is TGTGCCAGCAGATTCACAGGGGGCTACGAGCAGTACTTC. J is TRBJ2-7 and V is TRBV12-3 or TRBV12-4; 8 bases map to TRBD1. This CDR3 is built from 13 residues. V was clipped by 6 bases and J by 3 bases; unmatched bases: 4.

About this clonotype itself: This could be a read error, since a much larger clone is one nucleotide away. The chain couples TRBV6-4 to TRBJ2-4, with TRBD1 as a possible D gene (5 bases). TRBJ2-7 explains the end of the DNA better; the J call may be wrong. The CDR3 sequence is 18 residues long. CDR1 is MRHNA and CDR2 is SNTAGT in the germline V gene. CDR3 loop: CASSDIAQAYSRYYEQYF. In DNA form, the CDR3 reads TGTGCCAGCAGTGACATAGCACAGGCTTACTCCCGATACTACGAGCAGTACTTC.

A word on this clonotype: One base away lies a much larger clone, so this may be a sequencing read error. The V and J genes are TRBV4-2 and TRBJ2-6; the D gene is possibly TRBD1 (6 bases). The germline CDR1 and CDR2 sequences are LGHNA and YNFKEQ. The CDR3 loop spans 15 amino acids. In nucleotides, the CDR3 is TGTACCAGCAATCCCAGGGGATCCGGGGCCAACGTCCTGACTTTC. Translated, it gives CTSNPRGSGANVLTF.

The chain has TRBV5-1 and TRBJ2-1; 8 positions match TRBD1. Germline CDR1 reads SGHRS; CDR2 reads YFSETQ. V was clipped by 1 base and J by 4 bases; unmatched bases: 16. The CDR3 totals 19 residues. CDR3 residues: CASSLRGQGTYVQYNEQFF. DNA of the CDR3: TGCGCCAGCAGCTTGCGAGGACAGGGAACCTACGTCCAATACAATGAGCAGTTCTTC. The full variable domain, in which reference TRBV5-1 and TRBJ2-1 provide the parts outside the CDR3, is KAGVTQTPRYLIKTRGQQVTLSCSPISGHRSVSWYQQTPGQGLQFLFEYFSETQRNKGNFPGRFSGRQFSNSRSEMNVSTLELGDSALYLCASSLRGQGTYVQYNEQFFGPGTRLTVL.

The gene calls are TRBV5-1 and TRBJ1-1; 7 bases fit TRBD1. The CDR3 spans 15 residues. Looked up from germline, CDR1 is SGHRS and CDR2 is YFSETQ. The ends lost 4 bases at V and 0 bases at J; junction bases unmatched: 6. This CDR3 is CASSPGQALNTEAFF. The CDR3 DNA follows: TGCGCCAGCAGCCCAGGACAGGCGCTGAACACTGAAGCTTTCTTT. The full variable domain, in which reference TRBV5-1 and TRBJ1-1 provide the parts outside the CDR3, is KAGVTQTPRYLIKTRGQQVTLSCSPISGHRSVSWYQQTPGQGLQFLFEYFSETQRNKGNFPGRFSGRQFSNSRSEMNVSTLELGDSALYLCASSPGQALNTEAFFGQGTRLTVV.

With regard to this clonotype: Mismatch with germline at one junction end may stem from a read error. V is TRBV12-3 or TRBV12-4 and J is TRBJ2-1; D may be TRBD2 (6 bases). The CDR3 covers 16 residues. CDR3 amino acids: CASNSTGRSSYNEQFF. The CDR3 coding sequence is TGTGCCAGCAACTCAACCGGGAGAAGCTCCTACAATGAGCAGTTTTTC.

The chain joins TRBV9 to TRBJ2-5; perhaps TRBD2 as D (5 bases). This CDR3 comprises 15 residues. The ends were cut back, 0 bases at V and 11 bases at J, with 20 bases in the middle. In germline, CDR1 is SGDLS, CDR2 YYNGEE. CDR3 bases: TGTGCCAGCAGCGTAGTTGGAATAACGGGGTGGGAGCAGTACTTC. Protein product: CASSVVGITGWEQYF.

V is TRBV12-3 or TRBV12-4 and J is TRBJ2-2; TRBD1 matches at 8 bases. V dropped 6 bases and J dropped 5; count of bases not matched to a gene: 8. The CDR3 extends over 15 amino acids. The CDR3, as DNA: TGTGCCAGCAGAATGACAGGGGAGGTGACCGGGGAGCTGTTTTTT. Amino acids: CASRMTGEVTGELFF.

The chain combines TRBV5-1 with TRBJ2-5, with D unresolved. CDR1 and CDR2 (germline): SGHRS, YFSETQ. V dropped 4 bases and J dropped 1 base, with 11 bases sitting between them. There are 14 residues in the CDR3. The CDR3 loop reads CASSAGRFQETQYF. CDR3 nucleotide sequence: TGCGCCAGCAGCGCTGGACGGTTCCAAGAGACCCAGTACTTC.

This clonotype was observed a few times. The chain has TRBV20-1 and TRBJ2-3; the match to TRBD1 covers 9 bases. The V gene's germline CDR1 is DFQATT and CDR2 SNEGSKA (reference sequence). This CDR3 has 14 residues. The trim removed 5 bases at V and 6 bases at J, leaving 9 bases unmatched. CDR3 residues: CSARTGVVGDTQYF. The CDR3 DNA reads as TGCAGTGCTCGGACAGGGGTGGTCGGTGATACGCAGTATTTT.

A few counts support this clonotype. The junction departs from the called germline gene at one end, perhaps through a read error. The genes are TRBV28 and TRBJ2-5; TRBD2 matches 15 bases. The CDR3 consists of 18 residues. The V gene's germline CDR1 is MDHEN and CDR2 SYDVKM. CDR3 DNA: TGTGCCAGCAGTTTGAGGGGGACTAGCGGGGGGCCCCAAGGGACCCAGTACTTC. This gives the protein CASSLRGTSGGPQGTQYF. Full variable domain (remainder filled in from reference TRBV28 and TRBJ2-5): DVKVTQSSRYLVKRTGEKVFLECVQDMDHENMFWYRQDPGLGLRLIYFSYDVKMKEKGDIPEGYSVSREKKERFSLILESASTNQTSMYLCASSLRGTSGGPQGTQYFGPGTRLLVL.

This clonotype was detected ten times or more. J is TRBJ2-7 and V is TRBV29-1; D ambiguous. Germline loops: CDR1 SQVTM, CDR2 ANQGSEA. This CDR3 contains 13 residues. Trimming shortened V by 1 base and J by 3 bases, and 10 bases separated the two germline ends. The DNA of the CDR3 is TGCAGCGTTGAAGTTAGTCCAGACTACGAGCAGTACTTC. It encodes CSVEVSPDYEQYF.

The gene calls are TRBV5-6 and TRBJ2-7; D call uncertain. Trimming pared 0 bases from V and 5 bases from J, leaving 12 bases between. This CDR3 has 14 amino acids. Germline CDR1 and CDR2: SGHDT and YYEEEE. The CDR3 here is CASSLDGRADEQYF. The CDR3 region has the DNA TGTGCCAGCAGCTTGGACGGCAGAGCCGACGAGCAGTACTTC.

V usage is TRBV12-3 or TRBV12-4 and J usage is TRBJ1-2; tentatively, D is TRBD1 (6 bases). The CDR3 covers 13 residues. Trimming cost V 2 bases and J 8 bases, with 12 bases left between them. This chain's CDR3 is CASSLSTGKGYTF. Written as DNA, the CDR3 is TGTGCCAGCAGTTTATCTACAGGGAAAGGCTACACCTTC.

This clonotype was counted between two and nine times. The J gene is TRBJ2-7, the V gene TRBV28, with 10 bases aligning to TRBD1. Germline assignment: CDR1 MDHEN and CDR2 SYDVKM. V was clipped by 6 bases and J by 2 bases; unmatched bases: 7. The length of the CDR3 is 15 residues. CDR3 region: CASRRGQGKAYEQYF. The CDR3 region has the DNA TGTGCCAGCAGGCGGGGACAGGGGAAGGCCTACGAGCAGTACTTC.

This clonotype has a count of ten or more. Here the CDR3 DNA reads TGTGCCAGCAGCTTACTTCCCTACGAGCAGTACTTC. Protein sequence: CASSLLPYEQYF. This chain uses TRBV12-3 or TRBV12-4 with TRBJ2-7, with D hard to call. V lost 6 bases, J lost 2 bases, and 8 bases lay in between. The CDR3 runs 12 residues.

V is TRBV2 and J is TRBJ2-1; the D is unclear. The germline V and J ends were trimmed by 7 bases and 8 bases, with 18 bases remaining between them. Germline lookup yields CDR1 SNHLY and CDR2 FYNNEI. CDR3 size: 14 residues. CDR3 bases: TGTGCCAGCAAGGTAGAGAGACGCTATTATGAGCAGTTCTTC. Its protein product is CASKVERRYYEQFF. Full variable domain (outside the CDR3, taken from reference TRBV2 and TRBJ2-1): EPEVTQTPSHQVTQMGQEVILRCVPISNHLYFYWYRQILGQKVEFLVSFYNNEISEKSEIFDDQFSVERPDGSNFTLKIRSTKLEDSAMYFCASKVERRYYEQFFGPGTRLTVL.

The V gene is TRBV7-2, the J gene TRBJ1-1; unclear D gene. Germline CDR1 is SGHTA and CDR2 is FQGNSA. Between the trimmed V and J ends, which lost 3 bases and 1 base, there was a span of 9 bases. CDR3 size: 14 residues. CDR3 sequence reads: CASSFWRANTEAFF. The CDR3 nucleotides read TGTGCCAGCAGCTTTTGGAGAGCGAACACTGAAGCTTTCTTT.

This clonotype has only a few counts. The CDR3 DNA sequence: TGTGCCAGCAGCGGTTACAGTGCAACTAATGAAAAACTGTTTTTT. As protein: CASSGYSATNEKLFF. V usage is TRBV9 and J usage is TRBJ1-4; D gene unclear. This CDR3 comprises 15 residues. CDR1 and CDR2 (germline): SGDLS, YYNGEE. Trimming left V 3 bases short and J 0 bases short, with 9 bases between.

This chain connects TRBV12-3 or TRBV12-4 to TRBJ2-7, with TRBD1 matching 10 bases. The V segment lost 6 bases and the J segment 3 bases; nucleotides outside the gene matches: 5. This CDR3 region has 14 residues. The CDR3 DNA follows: TGTGCCAGCAGGGGGACAGGGGCTATCTACGAGCAGTACTTC. Translated: CASRGTGAIYEQYF.